The clone carrying this T cell receptor beta chain came up many times. Antigen specificity is unknown. This sample stems from a study of T cell repertoires in cytomegalovirus infection. For the study at large: The public TCR beta signatures pointed to both CMV infection and matching HLA type. Study outcomes and limitations: HLA-C-restricted CMV clonotypes gave the most frequent clonotype in two of eight donors. The study identified carriers of CMV plus the relevant HLA from cumulative public TCR beta family frequency.

TCRdb called the reads again in MiXCR, with one record for every CDR3 protein. The sample has under 95,000 distinct CDR3 sequences, 3.5% to 4% seen once. Between the trimmed V and J ends, which lost 4 bases and 3 bases, there was a span of 12 bases. There are 14 residues in the CDR3. Germline values: CDR1 SEHNR, CDR2 FQNEAQ (reference sequence). The V call is TRBV7-9, the J call TRBJ2-5; D is unclear. This TCR was recovered from a human donor in good health (CMV status not recorded). Some clones in this sample may be carry-over from other donors' samples. Source material: PBMCs. The CDR3 sequence is CASSSPGGEETQYF. The CDR3 nucleotides are TGTGCCAGCAGCTCCCCCGGCGGAGAAGAGACCCAGTACTTC.